This T cell receptor (beta chain) was profiled in a study of control samples from healthy donors and cancer patients. CDR3 length equals 14 residues. Germline V gives CDR1 GTSNPN, CDR2 SVGIG (reference sequence). J was trimmed by 2 bases and V by 1 base; bases with no gene match: 2. The table came from immunoSEQ multiplex PCR; TCRdb's copy has only in-frame clones and leaves some out. The sample holds tens of thousands of clones, 84% seen once. Sequencing was carried out using blood. The chain couples TRBV30 to TRBJ1-2, with TRBD1 matching over 9 bases. The receptor was isolated from a man aged 50-59 years in good health. CDR3 loop: CAWSDGTGNYGYTF. The CDR3 DNA reads as TGTGCCTGGAGTGACGGGACAGGGAACTATGGCTACACCTTC.